The T cell receptor (beta chain) under discussion was sequenced for a study of graft-versus-host responses after intestinal transplantation. The overall study: Each of the recipients got a multivisceral, liver-intestinal, or isolated intestinal transplant.

With respect to this clone: Its target is not known.

Produced via immunoSEQ multiplex PCR; TCRdb's table is partial and in-frame only. The sample has around 90,000 clones, around 90% seen once. Germline V lookup: CDR1 PRHDT, CDR2 FYEKMQ (reference sequence). The CDR3 totals 17 residues. V lost 3 bases to trimming and J lost 5 bases, with 17 bases between them. The chain uses TRBV13 and TRBJ1-6; a weak D match, TRBD1 (5 bases). The TCR was taken from a human donor who received an intestinal transplant. The sequencing here drew on unstimulated CD4+ T cells sorted from spleen or lymph node cells, taken before intestinal transplant. CDR3 region: CASSFLTGDQNNSPLHF. DNA of the CDR3: TGTGCCAGCAGCTTCCTCACAGGCGATCAAAATAATTCACCCCTCCACTTT. The variable domain in full, completed from reference TRBV13 and TRBJ1-6, reads AAGVIQSPRHLIKEKRETATLKCYPIPRHDTVYWYQQGPGQDPQFLISFYEKMQSDKGSIPDRFSAQQFSDYHSELNMSSLELGDSALYFCASSFLTGDQNNSPLHFGNGTRLTVT.